This T cell receptor (beta chain) was retrieved from a study of blood T cells in healthy people across ages. As to this clonotype: Its antigen is still unknown.

Overall study findings and caveats: The authors considered diversity estimates from one million T cells to be underestimates. Nothing was known about donor CMV status, and this possibly confounded expanded clonotype changes.

Samples each yielded at least 6 micrograms of total RNA. V was clipped by 5 bases and J by 5 bases; unmatched bases: 10. This CDR3 spans 15 amino acids. The V gene's germline CDR1 is SGHTA and CDR2 FQGNSA. The use of a sample-barcoded 5' primer and a J-beta primer mix characterized a second PCR of about 7 to 12 cycles. Through a template-switch adaptor with 12 random nucleotides, each cDNA molecule received a tag. TCRdb reanalysed the 5' RACE reads using MiXCR and keeps one entry per CDR3 protein. The profile covers around 870,000 distinct CDR3 sequences, with under 30% appearing a single time and around 15% taken by the ten largest.

Sequenced material: blood. This chain joins TRBV7-2 and TRBJ2-3; 7 bases match TRBD2. This TCR derives from a woman of 80 years or more in good health. In DNA, the CDR3 is TGTGCCAGCAGCCCACGGATCTTAGCGGGAGATACGCAGTATTTT. This codes for CASSPRILAGDTQYF.